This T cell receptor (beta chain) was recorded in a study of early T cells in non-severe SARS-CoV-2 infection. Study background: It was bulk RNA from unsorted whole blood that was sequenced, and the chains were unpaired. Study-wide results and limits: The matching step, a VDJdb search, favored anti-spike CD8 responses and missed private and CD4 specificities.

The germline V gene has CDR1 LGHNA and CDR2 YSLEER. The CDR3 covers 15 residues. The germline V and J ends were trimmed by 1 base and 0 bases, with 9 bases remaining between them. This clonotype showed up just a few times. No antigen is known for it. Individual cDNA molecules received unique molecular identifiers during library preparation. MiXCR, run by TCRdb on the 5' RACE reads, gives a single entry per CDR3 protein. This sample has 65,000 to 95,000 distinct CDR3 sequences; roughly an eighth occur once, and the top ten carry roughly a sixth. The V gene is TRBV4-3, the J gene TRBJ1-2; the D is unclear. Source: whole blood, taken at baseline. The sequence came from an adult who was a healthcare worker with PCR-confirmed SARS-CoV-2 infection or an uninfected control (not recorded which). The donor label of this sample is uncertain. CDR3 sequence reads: CASSQVTWPNYGYTF. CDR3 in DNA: TGCGCCAGCAGCCAAGTAACTTGGCCTAACTATGGCTACACCTTC.